A single count supports the clone carrying this T cell receptor (beta chain). The data derive from a study of blood T cell repertoires in COVID-19. Looking at the study overall: Spain, Italy and the United States supplied samples that represented acute and convalescent COVID-19.

V lost 8 bases to trimming and J lost 4 bases, with 15 bases between them. Per the germline V gene, CDR1 is SNHLY and CDR2 is FYNNEI. The CDR3 runs to 14 residues. This table comes from immunoSEQ multiplex PCR, and its TCRdb copy is limited to in-frame clones, with some not included. Of 70,000 or so clones listed, about nine tenths are singletons. The rearrangement joins TRBV2 to TRBJ2-1; perhaps TRBD1 as D (6 bases). The receptor's source is a woman at least 80 years old with active COVID-19. The source material was peripheral blood. CDR3 amino acids: CASLGTGRYNEQFF. CDR3 in DNA: TGTGCCAGCCTCGGAACAGGGCGATACAATGAGCAGTTCTTC. The entire variable domain, with the rest obtained from reference TRBV2 and TRBJ2-1, is as follows: EPEVTQTPSHQVTQMGQEVILRCVPISNHLYFYWYRQILGQKVEFLVSFYNNEISEKSEIFDDQFSVERPDGSNFTLKIRSTKLEDSAMYFCASLGTGRYNEQFFGPGTRLTVL.